The 16 T cell receptor beta chains below were found in one sample sequenced in a study of cytotoxic CD8 clonotypes in ibrutinib-treated CLL. Assay used: immunoSEQ multiplex PCR; TCRdb lists only in-frame clones, some missing. The table lists about 160,000 clones, more than 65% of them singletons. Sequencing used PBMCs, obtained after 12 months of ibrutinib treatment. The receptor set was obtained from a human donor with chronic lymphocytic leukemia.

Notes on this clone: The sample contains more than one DNA sequence encoding this CDR3. The chain joins TRBV28 to TRBJ2-3; D gene uncertain. The ends were cut back, 6 bases at V and 5 bases at J, with 6 bases in the middle. This CDR3 region has 11 residues. Germline V lookup: CDR1 MDHEN, CDR2 SYDVKM. The CDR3 spells CASRLGDTQYF. DNA of the CDR3: TGTGCCAGCAGGCTTGGAGATACGCAGTATTTT.

This chain uses TRBV9 with TRBJ1-1; D perhaps matches TRBD1 (5 bases). Deletions cut 4 bases from V and 4 bases from J, with 14 bases between. The CDR3 loop spans 14 amino acids. Germline values: CDR1 SGDLS, CDR2 YYNGEE. CDR3: CASSRTWGGTEAFF. In DNA form, the CDR3 reads TGTGCCAGCAGCCGTACTTGGGGGGGCACTGAAGCTTTCTTT.

V gene TRBV9 combines with J gene TRBJ1-6; tentative D call: TRBD1 (6 bases). Trimming stripped 6 bases from V and 7 bases from J, with 14 bases between. CDR3 length: 14 amino acids. The V gene's germline CDR1 is SGDLS and CDR2 YYNGEE. The CDR3 sequence: CASKDSNSNSPLHF. The DNA of the CDR3 is TGTGCCAGCAAGGACAGTAACTCAAATTCACCCCTCCACTTT.

The chain links TRBV10-3 to TRBJ2-7, with 7 bases aligning to TRBD1. In germline, CDR1 is ENHRY, CDR2 SYGVKD. There are 17 residues in the CDR3. V shed 2 bases, J shed 0 bases, and the junction held 10 bases outside the gene matches. The CDR3 loop reads CAISESVGDRSSYEQYF. DNA of the CDR3: TGTGCCATCAGTGAGAGTGTCGGGGACAGAAGCTCCTACGAGCAGTACTTC.

This chain joins TRBV5-1 and TRBJ2-5; the D gene could be TRBD1 or TRBD2 (5 bases each). Per the germline V gene, CDR1 is SGHRS and CDR2 is YFSETQ. The ends were cut back, 4 bases at V and 4 bases at J, with 20 bases in the middle. There are 16 residues in the CDR3. In nucleotides, the CDR3 is TGCGCCAGCAGCCTTCATCGGGGCCCGCCGAGAGAGACCCAGTACTTC. As protein: CASSLHRGPPRETQYF.

V usage is TRBV5-1 and J usage is TRBJ1-5, with D possibly being TRBD1 (5 bases). This CDR3 region has 15 residues. Germline values: CDR1 SGHRS, CDR2 YFSETQ. Trimming left V 4 bases short and J 0 bases short, with 11 bases between. The CDR3 sequence is CASSPGGSSNQPQHF. Written as DNA, the CDR3 is TGCGCCAGCAGCCCCGGGGGGTCTAGCAATCAGCCCCAGCATTTT.

This chain joins TRBV6-6 and TRBJ2-7; 9 positions match TRBD1. CDR1 and CDR2 (germline): MNHNY, SVGAGI (reference sequence). V was pared by 5 bases and J by 3 bases, with 5 bases of the junction left unmatched. CDR3 length: 14 amino acids. CDR3 sequence: CASSLGQGYYEQYF. CDR3 coding DNA: TGTGCCAGCAGTCTGGGACAGGGTTACTACGAGCAGTACTTC.

The CDR3 spells CASSELSGQGSYNEQFF. CDR3 nucleotides: TGTGCCAGCAGCGAACTCTCGGGACAGGGTTCCTACAATGAGCAGTTCTTC. The rearrangement links TRBV21-1 to TRBJ2-1; no check of the table's D call, TRBD1, against the DNA was made. TRBV21-1 is listed as a pseudogene. There are 17 residues in the CDR3.

V and J are TRBV28 and TRBJ2-1; D perhaps matches TRBD1 (5 bases). CDR3 size: 15 residues. V dropped 2 bases and J dropped 7 bases, with 15 bases sitting between them. In germline, CDR1 is MDHEN, CDR2 SYDVKM. For the CDR3, the DNA is TGTGCCAGCAGTTTAAGGTCAGGGTTCAGGAATGAGCAGTTCTTC. It translates to CASSLRSGFRNEQFF.

The CDR3 region is CASSSPSGELFF. The CDR3 coding sequence is TGTGCCAGCAGTTCCCCATCCGGGGAGCTGTTTTTT. The chain carries TRBV27 and TRBJ2-2, with D unclear. The CDR3 totals 12 residues. Between the trimmed V and J ends, which lost 4 bases and 6 bases, there was a span of 6 bases. Germline V lookup: CDR1 MNHEY, CDR2 SMNVEV (reference sequence).

The rearrangement uses TRBV30 and TRBJ2-7, with unresolved D. The length of the CDR3 is 13 residues. Trimming shortened V by 5 bases and J by 5 bases, and 16 bases separated the two germline ends. Germline V gene lookup returns CDR1 GTSNPN and CDR2 SVGIG (reference sequence). The CDR3 nucleotides read TGTGCCTGGGGAAAAGAATCCTACCACGAGCAGTACTTC. Translated, it gives CAWGKESYHEQYF.

The chain couples TRBV5-1 to TRBJ2-1, with TRBD1 matching over 9 bases. Trimming took 2 bases from V and 7 from J; bases not matched to a gene: 7. Looked up from germline, CDR1 is SGHRS and CDR2 is YFSETQ. The CDR3 has 15 amino acids. In DNA form, the CDR3 reads TGCGCCAGCAGCTTAGGGGACAGGGAAGCGAATGAGCAGTTCTTC. Translated, it gives CASSLGDREANEQFF.

The genes are TRBV19 and TRBJ2-1; 7 bases agree with TRBD2. The CDR3 contains 13 residues. CDR1 LNHDA and CDR2 SQIVND come from the germline V gene (reference sequence). V trimming: 2 bases; J trimming: 9 bases; junction bases outside the gene matches: 4. As DNA, the CDR3 is TGTGCCAGTAGTATAACGGGGGGAGGTGAGCAGTTCTTC. It codes for CASSITGGGEQFF.

This rearrangement joins TRBV29-1 to TRBJ1-2; the D is unclear. CDR3 length: 12 amino acids. CDR1 and CDR2 from the germline V gene are SQVTM and ANQGSEA. Trimming removed 2 bases at V and 8 bases at J, with 12 bases between. The CDR3 spells CSVESREFGYTF. CDR3 sequence (DNA): TGCAGCGTTGAATCGCGAGAATTCGGCTACACCTTC. The full variable domain, completed using reference TRBV29-1 and TRBJ1-2, is SAVISQKPSRDICQRGTSLTIQCQVDSQVTMMFWYRQQPGQSLTLIATANQGSEATYESGFVIDKFPISRPNLTFSTLTVSNMSPEDSSIYLCSVESREFGYTFGSGTRLTVV.

The V call is TRBV5-1, the J call TRBJ2-2, with TRBD1 matching over 7 bases. The V segment lost 6 bases and the J segment 2 bases; nucleotides outside the gene matches: 7. Germline lookup yields CDR1 SGHRS and CDR2 YFSETQ. The CDR3 is 15 amino acids. The DNA of the CDR3 is TGCGCCAGCACCGAGACAGGGTTTAACACCGGGGAGCTGTTTTTT. It codes for CASTETGFNTGELFF.

This chain uses TRBV13 with TRBJ2-1; D may be TRBD2 (5 bases). The CDR3 covers 16 residues. Germline lookup yields CDR1 PRHDT and CDR2 FYEKMQ (reference sequence). V was pared by 5 bases and J by 6 bases, with 20 bases between. CDR3: CASSTRGAGFGNEQFF. CDR3 nucleotide sequence: TGTGCCAGCAGCACTAGAGGTGCGGGCTTCGGCAATGAGCAGTTCTTC.